This note documents a single T cell receptor (beta chain) sequence. This entry belongs to a study of shared clonotypes between healthy human individuals. The length of the CDR3 is 14 residues. J lost 3 bases, V lost 4 bases, and 6 bases had no gene match. In germline, CDR1 is SGHNT, CDR2 YENEEA. TCRdb's copy holds only in-frame clones and misses some; the assay was immunoSEQ multiplex PCR. Altogether about 530,000 clones are present, 75% to 80% being singletons, with the ten largest covering under 15%. The chain has TRBV11-3 and TRBJ2-7, with 7 bases fitting TRBD1. The specimen sequenced was PBMCs. This clonotype was sampled from a middle-aged woman in good health. Some clones in this sample may be carry-over from other donors' samples. The CDR3 coding sequence is TGTGCCAGCAGCTCGGGGCCAGGGGGCTACGAGCAGTACTTC. Its protein is CASSSGPGGYEQYF.